This TCR beta chain was obtained from a study of cytomegalovirus exposure and HLA in healthy donors. In the case of this clone: As yet, its antigen is unknown.

Deletions cut 0 bases from V and 6 bases from J, with 10 bases between. Germline V CDR1 and CDR2: SGHKS, YYEKEE (reference sequence). There are 13 residues in the CDR3. Study-wide results and limits: A classifier reportedly called cytomegalovirus status with high sensitivity and specificity.

TCRdb's table, derived via immunoSEQ multiplex PCR, lists solely in-frame clones and lacks some. The table records around 250,000 clones, 90% of them present only once. Sequences were obtained from PBMCs. This receptor was identified in a young woman in good health and CMV-seronegative. V gene TRBV5-5 combines with J gene TRBJ2-7; D is perhaps TRBD1 (6 bases). CDR3 region: CASSLAVGGEQYF. CDR3 nucleotide sequence: TGTGCCAGCAGCTTGGCGGTAGGGGGCGAGCAGTACTTC.